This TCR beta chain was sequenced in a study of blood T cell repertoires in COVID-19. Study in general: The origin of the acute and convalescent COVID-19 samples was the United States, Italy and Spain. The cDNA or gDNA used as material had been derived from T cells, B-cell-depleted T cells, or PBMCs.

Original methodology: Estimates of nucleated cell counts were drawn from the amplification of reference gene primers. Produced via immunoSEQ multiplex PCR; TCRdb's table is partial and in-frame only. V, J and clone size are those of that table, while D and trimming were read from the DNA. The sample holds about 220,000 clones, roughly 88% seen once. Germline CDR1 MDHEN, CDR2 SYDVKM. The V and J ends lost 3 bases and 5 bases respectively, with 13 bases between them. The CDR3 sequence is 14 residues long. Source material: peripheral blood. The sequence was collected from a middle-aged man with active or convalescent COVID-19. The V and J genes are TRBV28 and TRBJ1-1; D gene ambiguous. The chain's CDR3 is CASSFRPLGTEAFF. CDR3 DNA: TGTGCCAGCAGTTTCAGGCCCTTGGGTACTGAAGCTTTCTTT.